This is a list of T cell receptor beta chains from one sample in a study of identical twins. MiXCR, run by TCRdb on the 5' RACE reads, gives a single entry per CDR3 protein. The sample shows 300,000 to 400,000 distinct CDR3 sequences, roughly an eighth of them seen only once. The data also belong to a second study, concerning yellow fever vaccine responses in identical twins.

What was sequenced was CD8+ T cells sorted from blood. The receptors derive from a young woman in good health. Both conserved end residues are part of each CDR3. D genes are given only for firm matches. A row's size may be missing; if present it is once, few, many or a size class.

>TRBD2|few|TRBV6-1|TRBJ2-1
TGTGCCAGCGAGGGGGCTAGCGGGAGGAGTAATGAGCAGTTCTTC
CASEGASGRSNEQFF
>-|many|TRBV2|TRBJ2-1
TGTGCCACCTTGACCGCCCTAAACGTCAATGAGCAGTTCTTC
CATLTALNVNEQFF
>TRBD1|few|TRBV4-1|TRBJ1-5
TGCGCCAGCAGCCAAGATTGGACAGGATATCAGCCCCAGCATTTT
CASSQDWTGYQPQHF
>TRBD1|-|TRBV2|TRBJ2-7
TGTGCCAGCAGAGGACAGGGGGCGCCGGTAGACAGTACCTACGAGCAGTACTTC
CASRGQGAPVDSTYEQYF
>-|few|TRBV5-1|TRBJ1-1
TGCGCCAGCAGCTTGGGATGGGGGGCGCGGAACACTGAAGCTTTCTTT
CASSLGWGARNTEAFF
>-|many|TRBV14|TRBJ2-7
TGTGCCAGCAGCCAAGCACTCTTGGGCGGAGCTAAGTACTTC
CASSQALLGGAKYF
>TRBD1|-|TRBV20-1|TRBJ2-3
TGCTGTGCTAGAGTTCGGGCAGGGGGCGGAGATACGCAGTATTTT
CCARVRAGGGDTQYF
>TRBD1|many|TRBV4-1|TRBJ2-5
TGCGCCAGCAGCCAAGCGCTTAGGGGGCTAGCCCAAGAGACCCAGTACTTC
CASSQALRGLAQETQYF
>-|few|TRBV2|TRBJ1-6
TGTGCCAGCAAGTTGGGGAGCTCCTATAATTCACCCCTCCACTTT
CASKLGSSYNSPLHF
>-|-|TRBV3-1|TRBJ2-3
TGTGCCAGCAGCCACGGACTACGTCACACAGATACGCAGTATTTT
CASSHGLRHTDTQYF
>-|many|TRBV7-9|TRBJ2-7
TGTGCCAGCAGCTCCCCCCGGGATCACTCCTACGAGCAGTACTTC
CASSSPRDHSYEQYF
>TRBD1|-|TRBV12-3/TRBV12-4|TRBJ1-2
TGTGCCAGCAGTCAGGGGGCTTGGGAATATGGCTACACCTTC
CASSQGAWEYGYTF
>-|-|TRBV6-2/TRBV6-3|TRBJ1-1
TGTGCCAGCAGTTACTCGGGCCAGGGGCGGACTGAAGCTTTCTTT
CASSYSGQGRTEAFF
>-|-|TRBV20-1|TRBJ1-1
TGCAGTGCTAGAAAAATTGGGATGGCTGAAGCTTTCTTT
CSARKIGMAEAFF
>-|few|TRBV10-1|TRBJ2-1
TGCGCCAGCAGTGCTCGGCGTGGTGGAGCCTACAATGAGCAGTTCTTC
CASSARRGGAYNEQFF
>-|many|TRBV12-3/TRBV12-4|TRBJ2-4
TGTGCCAGCAGTTTTTGGGTGGGGGCCAAAAACATTCAGTACTTC
CASSFWVGAKNIQYF
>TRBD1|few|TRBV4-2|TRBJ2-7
TGTGCCAGCAGCTACCGGGACAGCAACTACGAGCAGTACTTC
CASSYRDSNYEQYF
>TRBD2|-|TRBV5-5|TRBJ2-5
TGTGCCAGCAGCAAAACTAGCGGGGGGCCTCAAGAGACCCAGTACTTC
CASSKTSGGPQETQYF
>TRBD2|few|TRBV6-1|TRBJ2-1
TGTGCCAGCAGTCCGCTAGCGGGACTAGCGTCCGATGAGCAGTTCTTC
CASSPLAGLASDEQFF
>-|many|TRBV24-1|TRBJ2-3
TGTGCCACCAGTGACCTCCGGGACAGCACAGATACGCAGTATTTT
CATSDLRDSTDTQYF
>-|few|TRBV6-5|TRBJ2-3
TGTGCCAGCAGTTACGTGGGGGCGGAGACTAGCACAGATACGCAGTATTTT
CASSYVGAETSTDTQYF
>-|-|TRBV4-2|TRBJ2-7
TGTGCCAGCAGCCAAGATGCCGAGCGCAACTCCTACGAGCAGTACTTC
CASSQDAERNSYEQYF